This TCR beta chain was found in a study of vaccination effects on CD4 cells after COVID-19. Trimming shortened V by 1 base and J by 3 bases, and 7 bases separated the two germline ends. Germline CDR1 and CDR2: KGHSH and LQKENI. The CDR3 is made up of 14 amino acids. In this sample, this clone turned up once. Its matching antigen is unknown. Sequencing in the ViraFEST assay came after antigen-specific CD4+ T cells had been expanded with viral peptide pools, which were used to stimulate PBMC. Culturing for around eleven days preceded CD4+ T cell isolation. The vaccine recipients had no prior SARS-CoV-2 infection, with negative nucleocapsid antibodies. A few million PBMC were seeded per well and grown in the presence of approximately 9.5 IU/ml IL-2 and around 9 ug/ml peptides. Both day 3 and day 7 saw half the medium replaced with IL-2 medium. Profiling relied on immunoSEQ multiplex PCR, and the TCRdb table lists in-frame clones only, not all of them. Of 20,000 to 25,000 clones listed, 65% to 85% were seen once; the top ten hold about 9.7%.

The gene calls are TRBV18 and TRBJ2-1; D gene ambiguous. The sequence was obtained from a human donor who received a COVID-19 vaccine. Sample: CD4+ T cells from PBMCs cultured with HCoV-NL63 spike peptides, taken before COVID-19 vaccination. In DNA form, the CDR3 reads TGTGCCAGCTCACCACAAGGTTTCTACAATGAGCAGTTCTTC. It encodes CASSPQGFYNEQFF. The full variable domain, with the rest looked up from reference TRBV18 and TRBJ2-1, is NAGVMQNPRHLVRRRGQEARLRCSPMKGHSHVYWYRQLPEEGLKFMVYLQKENIIDESGMPKERFSAEFPKEGPSILRIQQVVRGDSAAYFCASSPQGFYNEQFFGPGTRLTVL.